This TCR beta chain was identified during a study of T-cell reconstitution after alpha-beta-depleted transplantation in children. Notes on the study in general: After one year, T-cell counts and TCRbeta diversity mostly came from new T cells. Reports say that about two months after transplant, the alpha-beta T cells came out of several hundred graft clones that had expanded. Several patients had high TCRbeta diversity at day 60; it came from surviving recipient T cells and thymic progenitors.

On this clonotype itself: What it binds is not known.

TCRbeta library preparation incorporated unique molecular identifiers. TCRdb fed the PCR reads into MiXCR, producing one record per CDR3 protein. The table records around 800,000 distinct CDR3 sequences, roughly 15% of them present only once. V was trimmed by 1 base and J by 6 bases, leaving 14 bases between them. The CDR3 is made up of 14 amino acids. The germline CDR1 and CDR2 sequences are SGHRS and YFSETQ. Sequences were derived from PBMCs, mostly from graft donor cells, sampled 360 days after TCRalphabeta/CD19-depleted stem cell transplant. The TCR sequence derives from a male patient younger than 18 who had a stem cell transplant for acute lymphoblastic leukemia, so the T cells may come from the graft donor. The chain recombines TRBV5-1 with TRBJ2-7; tentative D call: TRBD2 (5 bases). The CDR3 here is CASSLFQASSEQYF. The CDR3 DNA sequence: TGCGCCAGCAGCTTGTTCCAGGCTAGCTCCGAGCAGTACTTC. The full variable domain, with the rest looked up from reference TRBV5-1 and TRBJ2-7, is KAGVTQTPRYLIKTRGQQVTLSCSPISGHRSVSWYQQTPGQGLQFLFEYFSETQRNKGNFPGRFSGRQFSNSRSEMNVSTLELGDSALYLCASSLFQASSEQYFGPGTRLTVT.